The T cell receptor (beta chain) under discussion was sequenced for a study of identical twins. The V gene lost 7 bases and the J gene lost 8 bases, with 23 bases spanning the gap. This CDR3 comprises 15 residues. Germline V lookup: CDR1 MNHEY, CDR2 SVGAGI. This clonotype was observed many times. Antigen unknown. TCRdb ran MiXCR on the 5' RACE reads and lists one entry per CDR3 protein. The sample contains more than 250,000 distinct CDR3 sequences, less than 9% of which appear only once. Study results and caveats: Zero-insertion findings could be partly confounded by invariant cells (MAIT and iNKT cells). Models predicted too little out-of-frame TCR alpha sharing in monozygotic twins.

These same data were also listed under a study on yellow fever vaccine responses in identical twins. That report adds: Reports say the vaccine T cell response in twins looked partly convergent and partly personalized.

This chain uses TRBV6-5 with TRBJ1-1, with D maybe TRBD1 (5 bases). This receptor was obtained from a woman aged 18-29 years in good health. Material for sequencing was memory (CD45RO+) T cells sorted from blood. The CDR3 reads CASIRDGTVGGEAFF. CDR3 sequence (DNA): TGTGCCAGCATTCGGGACGGAACGGTCGGGGGGGAAGCTTTCTTT.